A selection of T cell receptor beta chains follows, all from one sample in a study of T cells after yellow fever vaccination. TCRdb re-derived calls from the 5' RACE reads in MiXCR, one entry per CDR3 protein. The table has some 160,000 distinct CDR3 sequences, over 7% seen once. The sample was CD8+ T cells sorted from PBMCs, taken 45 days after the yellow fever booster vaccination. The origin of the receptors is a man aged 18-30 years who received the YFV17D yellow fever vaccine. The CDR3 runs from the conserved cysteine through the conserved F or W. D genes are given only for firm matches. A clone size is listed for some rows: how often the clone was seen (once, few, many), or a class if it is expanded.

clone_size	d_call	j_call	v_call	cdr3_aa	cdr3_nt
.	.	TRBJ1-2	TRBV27	CASSLGGADGYTF	TGTGCCAGCAGTTTGGGGGGGGCCGATGGCTACACCTTC
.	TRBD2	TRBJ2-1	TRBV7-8	CASSLVPSGGSSYNEQFF	TGTGCCAGCAGCTTAGTCCCTAGCGGGGGCAGCTCCTACAATGAGCAGTTCTTC
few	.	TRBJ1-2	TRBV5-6	CASKGFRYGYTF	TGTGCCAGCAAGGGGTTCCGCTATGGCTACACCTTC
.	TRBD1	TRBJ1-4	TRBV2	CASRQGEATNEKLFF	TGTGCCAGTCGGCAGGGGGAGGCAACTAATGAAAAACTGTTTTTT
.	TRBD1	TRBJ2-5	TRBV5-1	CASSLVGAQGASEAF	TGCGCCAGCAGCTTGGTTGGTGCGCAGGGGGCATCGGAAGCGTTC
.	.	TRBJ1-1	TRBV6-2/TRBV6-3	CASSSNREDEAFF	TGTGCCAGCTCTTCCAACAGAGAGGATGAAGCTTTCTTT
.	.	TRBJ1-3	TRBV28	CATASSGNTIYF	TGTGCCACAGCAAGCTCTGGAAACACCATATATTTT
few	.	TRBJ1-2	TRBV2	CASRTANYGYTF	TGTGCCAGCAGGACGGCCAACTATGGCTACACCTTC
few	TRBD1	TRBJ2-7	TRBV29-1	CSVEGQGAYEQYF	TGCAGCGTTGAGGGACAGGGCGCCTACGAGCAGTACTTC
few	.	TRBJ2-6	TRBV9	CASSISRVSYSGANVLTF	TGTGCCAGCAGCATCTCGAGGGTCTCATACTCTGGGGCCAACGTCCTGACTTTC
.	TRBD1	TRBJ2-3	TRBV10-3	CAISGGQGPITDTQYF	TGTGCCATCAGTGGGGGACAGGGTCCGATCACAGATACGCAGTATTTT
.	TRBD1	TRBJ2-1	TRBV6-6	CASSTTKLPGQGQVQFF	TGTGCCAGCAGCACCACTAAACTGCCGGGACAGGGTCAAGTGCAGTTCTTC
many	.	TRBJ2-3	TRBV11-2	CASSFSGDTQYF	TGTGCCAGCAGCTTTTCTGGTGATACGCAGTATTTT
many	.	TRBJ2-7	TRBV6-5	CASRRDGPYEQYF	TGTGCCAGCAGGAGGGACGGCCCCTACGAGCAGTACTTC
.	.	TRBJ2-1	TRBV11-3	CASSLGTGNEQFF	TGTGCCAGCAGCTTAGGGACTGGCAATGAGCAGTTCTTC
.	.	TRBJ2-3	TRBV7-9	CASRQTREWDTQYF	TGTGCCAGCAGACAGACTCGAGAATGGGATACGCAGTATTTT
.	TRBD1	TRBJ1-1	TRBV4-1	CASSQDHGAGGGTEAFF	TGCGCCAGCAGCCAAGATCACGGGGCAGGGGGCGGCACTGAAGCTTTCTTT
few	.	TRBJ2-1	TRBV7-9	CASSADISNEQFF	TGTGCCAGCAGCGCAGATATCAGCAATGAGCAGTTCTTC
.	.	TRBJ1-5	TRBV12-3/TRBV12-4	CASIPGPASNQPQHF	TGTGCCAGCATCCCGGGACCCGCGAGCAATCAGCCCCAGCATTTT
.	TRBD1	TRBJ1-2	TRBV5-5	CASSHTPDRGLYGYTF	TGTGCCAGCAGCCATACTCCCGACAGGGGTCTCTATGGCTACACCTTC
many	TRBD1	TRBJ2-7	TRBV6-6	CATTGQGSYEQYF	TGTGCCACCACCGGACAGGGCTCCTACGAGCAGTACTTC
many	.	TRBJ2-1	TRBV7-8	CASSLASPLYYNEQFF	TGTGCCAGCAGCTTAGCCTCCCCCCTGTACTACAATGAGCAGTTCTTC
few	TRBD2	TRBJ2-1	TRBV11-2	CASSLENSGVGEQFF	TGTGCCAGCAGCTTAGAAAACAGCGGGGTTGGGGAGCAGTTCTTC
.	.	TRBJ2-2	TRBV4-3	CASSQDSGTNTGELFF	TGCGCCAGCAGCCAAGACTCGGGGACGAACACCGGGGAGCTGTTTTTT
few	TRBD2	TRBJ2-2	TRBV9	CASSPPPGLAGRTGELFF	TGTGCCAGCAGCCCCCCCCCAGGACTAGCGGGGCGTACCGGGGAGCTGTTTTTT
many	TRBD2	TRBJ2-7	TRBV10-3	CAISESSGGPNEQYF	TGTGCCATCAGTGAGTCGAGCGGGGGGCCCAACGAGCAGTACTTC
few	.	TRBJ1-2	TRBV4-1	CASSQQRSGGYTF	TGCGCCAGCAGCCAACAGCGAAGTGGAGGCTACACCTTC
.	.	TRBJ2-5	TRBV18	CASSERDTALETQYF	TGTGCCAGCTCGGAGCGGGACACGGCTCTGGAGACCCAGTACTTC
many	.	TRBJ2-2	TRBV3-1	CASSQDGAGELFF	TGTGCCAGCAGCCAAGACGGTGCCGGGGAGCTGTTTTTT
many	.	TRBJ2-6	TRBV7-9	CAGHRAGANVLTF	TGTGCCGGTCACAGGGCTGGGGCCAACGTCCTGACTTTC
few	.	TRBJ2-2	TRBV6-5	CASSYADNTGELFF	TGTGCCAGCAGTTACGCAGATAACACCGGGGAGCTGTTTTTT
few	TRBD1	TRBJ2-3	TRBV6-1	CASSVWTGVGTDTQYF	TGTGCCAGCAGTGTGTGGACAGGGGTCGGGACAGATACGCAGTATTTT
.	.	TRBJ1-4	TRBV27	CASSLGVSNEKLFF	TGTGCCAGCAGTTTGGGGGTGTCTAATGAAAAACTGTTTTTT
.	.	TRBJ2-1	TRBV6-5	CASSYRGIGGEQFF	TGTGCCAGCAGTTACCGCGGCATTGGCGGTGAGCAGTTCTTC
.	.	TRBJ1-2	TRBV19	CASSDGINYGYTF	TGTGCCAGTAGCGACGGTATTAACTATGGCTACACCTTC
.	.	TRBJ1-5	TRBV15	CATDGKLGNQPQHF	TGTGCCACCGACGGGAAACTCGGCAATCAGCCCCAGCATTTT
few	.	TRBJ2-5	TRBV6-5	CASTPFPQGWETQYF	TGTGCCAGCACCCCATTTCCCCAGGGTTGGGAGACCCAGTACTTC
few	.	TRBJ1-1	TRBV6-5	CASSPMDRLNTEAFF	TGTGCCAGCAGTCCAATGGACCGATTGAACACTGAAGCTTTCTTT
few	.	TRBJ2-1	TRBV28	CASSNRDGLIIEQFF	TGTGCCAGCAGCAACAGGGACGGGCTCATCATTGAGCAGTTCTTC
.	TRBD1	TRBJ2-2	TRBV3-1	CASSQETGGYGELFF	TGTGCCAGCAGCCAAGAAACAGGGGGCTACGGGGAGCTGTTTTTT
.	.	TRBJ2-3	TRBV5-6	CASSLWADTQYF	TGTGCCAGCAGCTTGTGGGCAGATACGCAGTATTTT
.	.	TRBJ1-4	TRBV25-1	CASSREKLFF	TGTGCCAGCAGTCGAGAAAAACTGTTTTTT
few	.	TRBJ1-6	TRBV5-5	CASSLEGDSPLHF	TGTGCCAGCAGCTTGGAAGGGGATTCACCCCTCCACTTT
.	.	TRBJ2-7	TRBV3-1	CASSRWPKSQDEQYF	TGTGCCAGCAGCCGTTGGCCAAAAAGCCAGGACGAGCAGTACTTC
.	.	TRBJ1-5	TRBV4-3	CASSQEIRAGQPQHF	TGCGCCAGCAGCCAAGAAATCAGGGCGGGGCAGCCCCAGCATTTT
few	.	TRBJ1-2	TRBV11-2	CASSLGGVLYGYTF	TGTGCCAGCAGCTTAGGAGGGGTCCTCTATGGCTACACCTTC
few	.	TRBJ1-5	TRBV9	CASSVEEGINQPQHF	TGTGCCAGCAGCGTAGAGGAGGGTATCAATCAGCCCCAGCATTTT
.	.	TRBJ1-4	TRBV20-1	CSAREGVPEKLFF	TGCAGTGCTAGAGAGGGGGTCCCAGAAAAACTGTTTTTT
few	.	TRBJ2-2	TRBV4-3	CASRDRLSTGELFF	TGCGCCAGCAGAGACAGGTTAAGCACCGGGGAGCTGTTTTTT
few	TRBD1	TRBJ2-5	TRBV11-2	CASSKSGTGRTETQYF	TGTGCCAGCAGCAAGTCCGGGACAGGGCGTACGGAGACCCAGTACTTC
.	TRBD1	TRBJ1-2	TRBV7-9	CASSLTPGTGDGYTF	TGTGCCAGCAGCTTGACCCCCGGGACAGGGGACGGCTACACCTTC
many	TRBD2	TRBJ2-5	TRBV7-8	CASSSERGGRETQYF	TGTGCCAGCAGCTCCGAGCGGGGGGGTAGAGAGACCCAGTACTTC